This T cell receptor beta chain was recorded in a study of post-analysis software for immune sequencing data. General study points: Controls had significantly higher normalized Chao1 diversity than multiple sclerosis patients. Included in a set of a handful of TRBV segments more frequent in patients than controls were TRBV5-6, TRBV5-1 and TRBV20-1.

Comments on this clonotype: The target antigen is unknown.

The germline gives CDR1 LGHDT, CDR2 YNNKEL (reference sequence). Germline trimming cut 4 bases from V and 7 bases from J; bases unmatched to any gene: 14. This CDR3 region has 17 residues. Unique-molecular-identifier-tagged TCR beta cDNA libraries were used. cDNA molecules numbering about half a million came from about 1 to 10 million T cells. MiXCR, applied by TCRdb to the PCR reads, yields one record per CDR3 protein. The sample yields just over 250,000 distinct CDR3 sequences, 36% seen once. The origin of this receptor is a girl aged 10-17 years with multiple sclerosis. Sequencing was performed on blood. J is TRBJ2-1 and V is TRBV3-1; 9 bases are a match to TRBD2. CDR3 sequence (DNA): TGTGCCAGCAGCCCCAAGAGCGGGCTAGCGGGATCTAATGAGCAGTTCTTC. It is translated as CASSPKSGLAGSNEQFF.